This paragraph covers one T cell receptor beta chain sequence. The CDR3 runs 13 residues. CDR1 is SNHLY and CDR2 is FYNNEI in the germline V gene. V lost 0 bases and J lost 5, with 7 bases in between. The sample is drawn from a study of blood T cell repertoires in COVID-19. Study summary: The analysed material was cDNA or gDNA that came from T cells, B-cell-depleted T cells, or PBMCs.

Source study methods: Quantification of nucleated cells was approximated via reference gene primer amplification. The repertoire was sequenced with immunoSEQ multiplex PCR; TCRdb's copy has only in-frame clones and lacks some. V and J calls plus clone size are reproduced from that table; the DNA served to infer D and trimming. The sample has about 73,000 clones, 80% to 85% seen once. This clonotype was sampled from a human donor in a cohort sampled during active COVID-19. The sequencing sample was made of peripheral blood. The chain employs TRBV2 and TRBJ1-2; perhaps TRBD1 as D (6 bases). CDR3 amino acids: CASSEAQGYGYTF. The CDR3 region has the DNA TGTGCCAGCAGTGAAGCACAGGGATATGGCTACACCTTC.